This T cell receptor (beta chain) was retrieved from a study of T cell changes during pregnancy in multiple sclerosis. Germline values: CDR1 SGHRS, CDR2 YFSETQ. The CDR3 sequence is 17 residues long. The J segment lost 5 bases and the V segment lost 4 bases, leaving 14 bases of the junction unmatched. The method was immunoSEQ multiplex PCR; TCRdb's version includes in-frame clones alone and lacks a portion of them. The profile shows approximately 96,000 clones, 92% of them singletons. The material sequenced was peripheral blood, taken after pregnancy. The sequence derives from a female donor in good health, enrolled as a control in a pregnancy study. The chain joins TRBV5-1 to TRBJ2-7, with 11 bases lining up with TRBD2. The CDR3 here is CASSLRENLAGGHEQYF. The CDR3 region has the DNA TGCGCCAGCAGCCTACGAGAGAATCTAGCGGGAGGCCACGAGCAGTACTTC.